This T cell receptor beta chain was documented in a study of blood T cell repertoires in COVID-19. There are a few counts of this clone. The CDR3 is made up of 13 amino acids. V dropped 0 bases and J dropped 3 bases, with 3 bases sitting between them. Germline assignment: CDR1 SGHDT and CDR2 YYEEEE. Per the original data handling: Amplified reference gene primers provided the basis for estimating nucleated cell counts. TCRdb's table, derived via immunoSEQ multiplex PCR, lists solely in-frame clones and lacks some. The DNA gave D and trimming, while V, J and clone size come from that table. Counted here are 120,000 to 150,000 clones, more than 75% occurring once; the ten biggest clones make up around 5.4%.

This receptor was taken from a human donor in a cohort sampled during active COVID-19. Sequenced sample: peripheral blood. The chain is built from TRBV5-6 and TRBJ2-2; D remains ambiguous. The CDR3 protein is CASSLVYTGELFF. DNA for the CDR3: TGTGCCAGCAGCTTGGTATACACCGGGGAGCTGTTTTTT.